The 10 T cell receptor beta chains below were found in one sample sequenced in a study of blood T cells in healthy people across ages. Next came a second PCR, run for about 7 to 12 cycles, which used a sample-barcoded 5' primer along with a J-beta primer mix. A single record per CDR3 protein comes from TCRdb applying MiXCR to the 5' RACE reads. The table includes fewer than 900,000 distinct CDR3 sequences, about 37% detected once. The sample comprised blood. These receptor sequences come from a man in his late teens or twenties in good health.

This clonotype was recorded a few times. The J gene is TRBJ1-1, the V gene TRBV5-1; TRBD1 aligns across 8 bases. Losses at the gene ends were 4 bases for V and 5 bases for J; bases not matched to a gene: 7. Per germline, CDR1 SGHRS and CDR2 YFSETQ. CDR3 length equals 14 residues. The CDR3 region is CASSGQGGETEAFF. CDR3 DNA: TGCGCCAGCAGCGGACAGGGCGGTGAGACTGAAGCTTTCTTT.

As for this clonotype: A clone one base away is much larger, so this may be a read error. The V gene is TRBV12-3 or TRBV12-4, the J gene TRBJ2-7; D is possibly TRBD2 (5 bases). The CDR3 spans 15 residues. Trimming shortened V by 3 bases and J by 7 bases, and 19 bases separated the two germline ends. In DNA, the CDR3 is TGTGCCAGCAGTTTCGTCCTGGGGAGCTACAATGAGCAGTACTTC. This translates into CASSFVLGSYNEQYF.

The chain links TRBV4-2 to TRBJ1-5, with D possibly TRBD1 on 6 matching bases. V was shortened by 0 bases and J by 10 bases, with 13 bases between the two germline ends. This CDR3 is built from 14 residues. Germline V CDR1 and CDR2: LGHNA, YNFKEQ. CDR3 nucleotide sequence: TGTGCCAGCAGCCAAGATATGGCAGGGGACCCCCAGCATTTT. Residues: CASSQDMAGDPQHF.

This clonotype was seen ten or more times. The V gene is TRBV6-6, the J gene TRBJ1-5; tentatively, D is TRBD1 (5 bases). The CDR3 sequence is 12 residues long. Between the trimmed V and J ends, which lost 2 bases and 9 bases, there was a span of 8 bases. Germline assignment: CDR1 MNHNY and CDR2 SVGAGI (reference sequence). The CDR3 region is CASSYRDPPQHF. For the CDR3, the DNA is TGTGCCAGCAGTTACAGGGACCCGCCCCAGCATTTT.

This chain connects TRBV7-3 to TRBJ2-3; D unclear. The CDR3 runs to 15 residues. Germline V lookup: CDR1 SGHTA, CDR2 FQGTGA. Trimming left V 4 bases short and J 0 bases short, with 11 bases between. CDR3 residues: CASSWVGDSTDTQYF. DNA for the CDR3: TGTGCCAGCAGCTGGGTTGGGGATAGCACAGATACGCAGTATTTT.

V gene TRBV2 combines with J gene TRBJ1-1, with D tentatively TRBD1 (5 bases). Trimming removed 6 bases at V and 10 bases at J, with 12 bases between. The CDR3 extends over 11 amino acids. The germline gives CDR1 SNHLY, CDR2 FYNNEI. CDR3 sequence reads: CASRTRQRAFF. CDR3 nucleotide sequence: TGTGCCAGCAGGACTAGACAGCGAGCTTTCTTT.

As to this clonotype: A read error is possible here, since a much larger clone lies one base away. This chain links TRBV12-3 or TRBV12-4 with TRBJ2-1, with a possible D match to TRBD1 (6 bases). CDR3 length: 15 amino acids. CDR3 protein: CASSPDQGQDNEQLF. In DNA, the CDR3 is TGTGCCAGCAGTCCTGACCAGGGGCAGGACAATGAGCAGCTCTTC.

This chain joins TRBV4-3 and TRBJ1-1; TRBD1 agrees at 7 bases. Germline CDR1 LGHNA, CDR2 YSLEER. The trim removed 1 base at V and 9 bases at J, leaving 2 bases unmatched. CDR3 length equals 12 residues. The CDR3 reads CASSQGQGKAFF. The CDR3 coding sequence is TGCGCCAGCAGCCAAGGACAGGGAAAAGCTTTCTTT.

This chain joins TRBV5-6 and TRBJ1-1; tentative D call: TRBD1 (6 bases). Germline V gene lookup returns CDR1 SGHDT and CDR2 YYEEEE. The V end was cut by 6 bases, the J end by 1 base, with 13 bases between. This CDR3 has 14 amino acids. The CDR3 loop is CASTPGGGNTEAFF. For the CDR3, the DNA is TGTGCCAGCACCCCGGGAGGGGGGAACACTGAAGCTTTCTTT.

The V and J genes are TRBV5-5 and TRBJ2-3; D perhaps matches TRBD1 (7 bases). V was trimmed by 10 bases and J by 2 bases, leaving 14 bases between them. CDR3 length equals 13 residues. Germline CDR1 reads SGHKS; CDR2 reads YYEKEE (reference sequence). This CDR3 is CAGGTANTDTQYF. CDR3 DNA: TGTGCCGGAGGGACAGCCAACACAGATACGCAGTATTTT.